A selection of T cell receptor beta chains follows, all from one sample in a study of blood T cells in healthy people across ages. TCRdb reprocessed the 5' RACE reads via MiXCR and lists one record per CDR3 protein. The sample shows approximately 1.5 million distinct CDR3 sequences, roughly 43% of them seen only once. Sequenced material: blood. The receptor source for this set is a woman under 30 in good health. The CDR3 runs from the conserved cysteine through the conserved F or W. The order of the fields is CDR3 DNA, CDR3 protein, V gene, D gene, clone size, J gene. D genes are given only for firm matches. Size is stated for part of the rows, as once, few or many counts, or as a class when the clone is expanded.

TGCGCCAGCAGGGGGGCGCAGATCTCCTACAATGAGCAGTTCTTC CASRGAQISYNEQFF TRBV5-1 . . TRBJ2-1
TGTGCCAGCAGTTTATCGACCGTCTGGGCGGGCCGGACCAATGAGCAGTTCTTC CASSLSTVWAGRTNEQFF TRBV27 . . TRBJ2-1
TGCGCCAGCAGCTTGGAGGCAGGGAAAAGTACAGATACGCAGTATTTT CASSLEAGKSTDTQYF TRBV5-1 . . TRBJ2-3
TGCAGCGTACTAAGGCAGCCGGCTGAGCAGTACTTC CSVLRQPAEQYF TRBV29-1 . . TRBJ2-7
TGCAGTGCTGACCGGGACACCTACGAGCAGTACTTC CSADRDTYEQYF TRBV20-1 . . TRBJ2-7
TGCAGCGTTAGAGAGAGTCAAGAGACCCAGTACTTC CSVRESQETQYF TRBV29-1 . . TRBJ2-5
TGTGCCAGCTCAGCCGCGAATTCACCCCTCCACTTT CASSAANSPLHF TRBV18 . few TRBJ1-6
TGTGCCAGCAGCCGAGGTGGAAGTACTTCCGTAGCCAAAAACATTCAGTACTTC CASSRGGSTSVAKNIQYF TRBV5-5 . . TRBJ2-4
TGTGCCAGCAGCTCACAGGTCGAAAGCTACAATGAGCAGTTCTTC CASSSQVESYNEQFF TRBV7-8 . . TRBJ2-1
TGTGCCAGCAGTCAAGGGACCGACTTGAACACTGAAGCTTTCTTT CASSQGTDLNTEAFF TRBV27 . . TRBJ1-1
TGTGCCAGCAGGCCCGGCGGGGCTAGAGGAAACACCATATATTTT CASRPGGARGNTIYF TRBV12-3/TRBV12-4 . . TRBJ1-3
TGTGCCAGCAGCGACCGGGCCCCACCCACAGATACGCAGTATTTT CASSDRAPPTDTQYF TRBV7-9 . few TRBJ2-3
TGTGCCAGCAGTTTTGGCGGGCAGCCTCATTCACCCCTCCACTTT CASSFGGQPHSPLHF TRBV6-6 . few TRBJ1-6
TGTGCCAGCAGCCTCGGACAGCGAACCTACGAGCAGTACTTC CASSLGQRTYEQYF TRBV7-2 . . TRBJ2-7
TGCAGTGCTAAGACAGGGAGTGGCTATGGCTACACCTTC CSAKTGSGYGYTF TRBV20-1 TRBD1 . TRBJ1-2
TGCAGTGCCCTCGAGGGGAATAATGAAAAACTGTTTTTT CSALEGNNEKLFF TRBV20-1 . few TRBJ1-4
TGTGCCAGCAGAGGGACAGGGGTTGTTTACGAGCAGTACTTC CASRGTGVVYEQYF TRBV28 TRBD1 few TRBJ2-7
TGTGCCAGCAGGCTCTTAAATGGAGGGGCCTACGAGCAGTACTTC CASRLLNGGAYEQYF TRBV28 . few TRBJ2-7
TGTGCCAGCAGTAGGGAGCGGTTAGAGACCCAGTACTTC CASSRERLETQYF TRBV28 . . TRBJ2-5
TGTGCCAGCAGTTTAGTTCGACCCCCTGAAGCTTTCTTT CASSLVRPPEAFF TRBV12-3/TRBV12-4 . . TRBJ1-1
TGTGCCAGCAGTCACGACAGGGTCAGGCTGTTTTTT CASSHDRVRLFF TRBV6-5 TRBD1 . TRBJ2-2
TGTGCCAGCAGGGCTAGCGGAAACTTCCTGAGGTCCTACAATGAGCAGTTCTTC CASRASGNFLRSYNEQFF TRBV7-2 TRBD2 . TRBJ2-1
TGTGCCACCAGCAGAGAACGGGGAGTGTATAATTCACCCCTCCACTTT CATSRERGVYNSPLHF TRBV15 . many TRBJ1-6
TGTGCCAGCAGCGCAGGACAGGGGGATGAAAAACTGTTTTTT CASSAGQGDEKLFF TRBV5-5 TRBD1 . TRBJ1-4
TGTGCCAGCAGTGAAAGAGAAACACCCACAGATACGCAGTATTTT CASSERETPTDTQYF TRBV25-1 . . TRBJ2-3
TGTGCCAGCAGTTTCTTCGGGGTTCGGGAAAAACTGTTTTTT CASSFFGVREKLFF TRBV12-3/TRBV12-4 . . TRBJ1-4
TGTGCTAGTGGGCCCCTCTCGGGTACTGAAGCTTTCTTT CASGPLSGTEAFF TRBV12-5 . . TRBJ1-1
TGTGCCAGCAGTTTATTCAGCCAGAGCTCCTACAATGAGCAGTTCTTC CASSLFSQSSYNEQFF TRBV12-3/TRBV12-4 . . TRBJ2-1
TGCAGCGCCAACTCCCTAAACAGGGCCGGGGGTGAAAAACTGTTTTTT CSANSLNRAGGEKLFF TRBV29-1 . . TRBJ1-4
TGTGCCACCGTGACTAGCGTTTACAATGAGCAGTTCTTC CATVTSVYNEQFF TRBV15 TRBD2 . TRBJ2-1
TGTGCCAGCAGTCCCTCCCCGGGGGGATACAATGAGCAGTTCTTC CASSPSPGGYNEQFF TRBV28 TRBD2 . TRBJ2-1
TGTGCCAGCAGTGAAAGCAGGCACCGTGAAGAGACCCAGTACTTC CASSESRHREETQYF TRBV2 . . TRBJ2-5
TGCAGCGTAACGACAGCCCTCAATCAGCCCCAGCATTTT CSVTTALNQPQHF TRBV29-1 . few TRBJ1-5
TGCGCCAGCAGCCAAGATATTAACCCTAACGAGCAGTACTTC CASSQDINPNEQYF TRBV4-1 . few TRBJ2-7
TGTGCCACCCGGGACGGGGGATTACGTAATCAGCCCCAGCATTTT CATRDGGLRNQPQHF TRBV27 . . TRBJ1-5
TGTGCCAGCAGAAGCGACAGGATTAGCAATCAGCCCCAGCATTTT CASRSDRISNQPQHF TRBV27 . . TRBJ1-5
TGCGCCAGCAGCCAAGAAGCTGGGTATGAAGAGACCCAGTACTTC CASSQEAGYEETQYF TRBV4-1 . few TRBJ2-5
TGCGCCAGCAGCTCGCCACCGGAATCTGAAGCTTTCTTT CASSSPPESEAFF TRBV5-1 . . TRBJ1-1
TGTGCCTGGAGTTGGGTTGGGAATGAAAAACTGTTTTTT CAWSWVGNEKLFF TRBV30 . . TRBJ1-4
TGTGCCAGCAGCCCCCAGCGTACCAGGGCGTATGGCTACACCTTC CASSPQRTRAYGYTF TRBV7-9 . . TRBJ1-2
TGCGCCAGCAGCTTGTACCCTAGCGGGGGTTACAATGAGCAGTTCTTC CASSLYPSGGYNEQFF TRBV5-1 TRBD2 . TRBJ2-1
TGTGCCAGCAGTTCATATCCGGGACTAGCGAAAGAGACCCAGTACTTC CASSSYPGLAKETQYF TRBV27 TRBD2 few TRBJ2-5
TGTGCCAGCAGCCAAGGGCGGGAGAGCGAGACCCAGTACTTC CASSQGRESETQYF TRBV4-2 TRBD2 many TRBJ2-5
TGCGCCAGCAGCCTACAGGTTATGAACACTGAAGCTTTCTTT CASSLQVMNTEAFF TRBV5-1 . . TRBJ1-1
TGTGCCAGCAGTGAACGGCTGGCCTACGAGCAGTACTTC CASSERLAYEQYF TRBV2 . . TRBJ2-7
TGTGCCAGCAGCCAGCCTTCTAGCGGGAGTTGGAATGAGCAGTACTTC CASSQPSSGSWNEQYF TRBV4-2 TRBD2 . TRBJ2-7
TGCGCCAGCAGCTTGGAGGTAGCCAGGGACAATGAGCAGTTCTTC CASSLEVARDNEQFF TRBV5-1 . few TRBJ2-1
TGCAGTGCTAGGGCGGGGCCTAGCACAGATACGCAGTATTTT CSARAGPSTDTQYF TRBV20-1 . . TRBJ2-3
TGTGCCAGCGGGGGACAGTACACTGAAGCTTTCTTT CASGGQYTEAFF TRBV12-3/TRBV12-4 TRBD1 few TRBJ1-1
TGTGCCAGCAGTGAAAGTTTAGGGGCTGTCAGGCCCCAGCATTTT CASSESLGAVRPQHF TRBV6-1 . few TRBJ1-5
TGTGCCATCAGTGTCGGGCAGGGGGTGGAAAACATTCAGTACTTC CAISVGQGVENIQYF TRBV10-3 TRBD1 once TRBJ2-4
TGTGCCATCAAGAGCGGGGTCGACAATGAGCAGTTCTTC CAIKSGVDNEQFF TRBV10-3 TRBD2 few TRBJ2-1
TGTGCCAGCAGGGTCAGGGACAATCAGCCCCAGCATTTT CASRVRDNQPQHF TRBV2 . many TRBJ1-5